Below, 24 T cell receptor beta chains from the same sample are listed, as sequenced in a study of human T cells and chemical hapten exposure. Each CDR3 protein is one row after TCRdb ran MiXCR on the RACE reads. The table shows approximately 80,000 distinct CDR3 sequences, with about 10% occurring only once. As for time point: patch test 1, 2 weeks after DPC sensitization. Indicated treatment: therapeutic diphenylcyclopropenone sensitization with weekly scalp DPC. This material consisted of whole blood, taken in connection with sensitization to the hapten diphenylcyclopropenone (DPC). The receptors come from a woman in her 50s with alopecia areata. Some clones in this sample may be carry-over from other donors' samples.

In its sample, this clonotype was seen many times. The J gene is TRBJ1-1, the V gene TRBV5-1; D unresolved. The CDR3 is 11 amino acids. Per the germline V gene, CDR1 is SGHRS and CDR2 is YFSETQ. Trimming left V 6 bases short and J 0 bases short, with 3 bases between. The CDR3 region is CASNMNTEAFF. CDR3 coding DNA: TGCGCCAGCAATATGAACACTGAAGCTTTCTTT.

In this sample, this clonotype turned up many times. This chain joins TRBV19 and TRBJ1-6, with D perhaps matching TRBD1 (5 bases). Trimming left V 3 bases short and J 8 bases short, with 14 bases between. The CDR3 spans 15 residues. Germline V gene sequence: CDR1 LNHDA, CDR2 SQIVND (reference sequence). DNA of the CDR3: TGTGCCAGTAGTATTAGGGGCCTTGGCGATTCACCCCTCCACTTT. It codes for CASSIRGLGDSPLHF.

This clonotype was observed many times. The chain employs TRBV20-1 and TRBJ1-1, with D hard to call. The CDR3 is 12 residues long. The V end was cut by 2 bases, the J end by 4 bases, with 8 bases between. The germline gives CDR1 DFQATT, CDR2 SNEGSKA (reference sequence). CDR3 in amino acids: CSARLVSTEAFF. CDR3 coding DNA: TGCAGTGCTAGACTGGTGAGCACTGAAGCTTTCTTT.

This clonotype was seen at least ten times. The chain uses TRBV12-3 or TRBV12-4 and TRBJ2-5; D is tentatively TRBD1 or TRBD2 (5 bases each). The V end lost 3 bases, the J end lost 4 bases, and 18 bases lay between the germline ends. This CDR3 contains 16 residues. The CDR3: CASSFWGGLLGETQYF. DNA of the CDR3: TGTGCCAGCAGTTTCTGGGGCGGACTCCTGGGAGAGACCCAGTACTTC.

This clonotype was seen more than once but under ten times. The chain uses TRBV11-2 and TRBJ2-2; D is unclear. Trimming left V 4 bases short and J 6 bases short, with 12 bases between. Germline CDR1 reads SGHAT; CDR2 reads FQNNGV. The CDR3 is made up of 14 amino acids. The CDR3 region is CASSSPGRAGELFF. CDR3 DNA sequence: TGTGCCAGCAGCTCCCCCGGTCGGGCCGGGGAGCTGTTTTTT.

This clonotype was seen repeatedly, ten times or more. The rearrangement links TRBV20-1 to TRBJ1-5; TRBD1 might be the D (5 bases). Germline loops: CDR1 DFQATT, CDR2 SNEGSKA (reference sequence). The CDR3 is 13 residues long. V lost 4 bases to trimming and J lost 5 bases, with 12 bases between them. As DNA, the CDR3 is TGCAGTGCTATAACAGGCCCTGATCAGCCCCAGCATTTT. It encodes CSAITGPDQPQHF.

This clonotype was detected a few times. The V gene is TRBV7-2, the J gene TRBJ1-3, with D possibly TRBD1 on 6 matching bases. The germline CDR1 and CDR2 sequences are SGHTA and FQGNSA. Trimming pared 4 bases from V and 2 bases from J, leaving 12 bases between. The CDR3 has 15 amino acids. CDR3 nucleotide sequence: TGTGCCAGCAGCTCGGACAGACTGACTGGAAACACCATATATTTT. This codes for CASSSDRLTGNTIYF.

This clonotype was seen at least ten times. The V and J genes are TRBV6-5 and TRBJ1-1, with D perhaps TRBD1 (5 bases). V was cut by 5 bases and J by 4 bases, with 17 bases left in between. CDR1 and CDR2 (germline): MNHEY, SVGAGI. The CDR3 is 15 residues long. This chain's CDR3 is CASSVGGGVGTEAFF. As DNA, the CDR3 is TGTGCCAGCAGTGTTGGGGGTGGGGTCGGCACTGAAGCTTTCTTT.

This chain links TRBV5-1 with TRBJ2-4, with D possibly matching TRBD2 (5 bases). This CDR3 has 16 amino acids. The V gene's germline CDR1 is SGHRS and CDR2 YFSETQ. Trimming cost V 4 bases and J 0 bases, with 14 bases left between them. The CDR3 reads CASSPGGGLAKNIQYF. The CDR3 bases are TGCGCCAGCAGCCCAGGCGGCGGGTTAGCCAAAAACATTCAGTACTTC.

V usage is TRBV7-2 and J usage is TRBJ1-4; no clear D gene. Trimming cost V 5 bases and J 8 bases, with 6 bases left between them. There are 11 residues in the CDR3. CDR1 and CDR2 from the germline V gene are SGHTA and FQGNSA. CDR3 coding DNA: TGTGCCAGCAGCAACGGAGAAAAACTGTTTTTT. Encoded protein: CASSNGEKLFF.

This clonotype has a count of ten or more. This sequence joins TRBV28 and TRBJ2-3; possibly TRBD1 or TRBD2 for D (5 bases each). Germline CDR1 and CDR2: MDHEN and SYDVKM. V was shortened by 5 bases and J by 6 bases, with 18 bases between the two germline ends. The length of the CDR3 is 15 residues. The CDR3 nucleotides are TGTGCCAGCAGTCCCATAGGGACCTCCGGGGATACGCAGTATTTT. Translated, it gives CASSPIGTSGDTQYF.

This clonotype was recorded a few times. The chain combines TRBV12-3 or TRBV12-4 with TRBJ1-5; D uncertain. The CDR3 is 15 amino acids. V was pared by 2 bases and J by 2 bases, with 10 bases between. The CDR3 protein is CASSLWGLGNQPQHF. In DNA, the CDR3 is TGTGCCAGCAGTTTATGGGGTTTGGGCAATCAGCCCCAGCATTTT.

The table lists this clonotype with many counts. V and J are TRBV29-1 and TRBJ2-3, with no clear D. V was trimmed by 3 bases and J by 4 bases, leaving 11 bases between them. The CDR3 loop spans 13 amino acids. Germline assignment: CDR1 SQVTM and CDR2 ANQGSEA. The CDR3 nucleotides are TGCAGCGTTGACCTGTTCTCCCCAGATACGCAGTATTTT. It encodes CSVDLFSPDTQYF.

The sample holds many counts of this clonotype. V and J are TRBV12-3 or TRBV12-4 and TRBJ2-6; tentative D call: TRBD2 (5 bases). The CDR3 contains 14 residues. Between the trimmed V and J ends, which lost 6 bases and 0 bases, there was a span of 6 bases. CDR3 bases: TGTGCCAGCAGGGGGAGCTCTGGGGCCAACGTCCTGACTTTC. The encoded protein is CASRGSSGANVLTF.

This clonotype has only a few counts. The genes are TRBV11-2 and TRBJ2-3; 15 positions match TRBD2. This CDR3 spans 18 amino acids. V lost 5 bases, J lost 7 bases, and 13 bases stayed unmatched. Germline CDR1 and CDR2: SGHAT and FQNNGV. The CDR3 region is CASSPGTSGGKMSYTQYF. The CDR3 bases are TGTGCCAGCAGCCCCGGGACTAGCGGGGGGAAGATGAGTTATACGCAGTATTTT.

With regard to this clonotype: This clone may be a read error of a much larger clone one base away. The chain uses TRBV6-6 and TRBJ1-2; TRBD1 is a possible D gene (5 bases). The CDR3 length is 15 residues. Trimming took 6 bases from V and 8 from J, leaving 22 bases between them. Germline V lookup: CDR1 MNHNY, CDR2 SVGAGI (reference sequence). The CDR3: CASSRSGEQEIGYTF. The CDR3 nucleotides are TGTGCCAGCAGCCGCTCCGGGGAACAGGAAATCGGCTACACCTTC.

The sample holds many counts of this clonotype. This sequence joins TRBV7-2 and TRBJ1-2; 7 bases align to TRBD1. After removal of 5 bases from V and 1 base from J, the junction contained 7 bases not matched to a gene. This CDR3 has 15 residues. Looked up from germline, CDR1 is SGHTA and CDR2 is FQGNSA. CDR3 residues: CASSPAGQRNYGYTF. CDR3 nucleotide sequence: TGTGCCAGCAGCCCGGCGGGACAGCGTAACTATGGCTACACCTTC.

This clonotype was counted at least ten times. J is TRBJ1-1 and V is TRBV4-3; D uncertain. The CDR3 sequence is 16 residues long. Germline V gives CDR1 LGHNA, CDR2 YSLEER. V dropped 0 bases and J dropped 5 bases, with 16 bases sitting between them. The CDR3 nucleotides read TGCGCCAGCAGCCAAGATCTGGCGGTGGGGTCTACTGAAGCTTTCTTT. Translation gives CASSQDLAVGSTEAFF.

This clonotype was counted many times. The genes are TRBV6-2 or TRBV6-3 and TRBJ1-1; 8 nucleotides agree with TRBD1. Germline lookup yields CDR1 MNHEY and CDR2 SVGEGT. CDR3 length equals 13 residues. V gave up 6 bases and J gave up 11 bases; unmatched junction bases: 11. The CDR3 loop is CASRQGQGLAAFF. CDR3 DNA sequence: TGTGCCAGCAGACAAGGACAGGGCCTGGCGGCTTTCTTT.

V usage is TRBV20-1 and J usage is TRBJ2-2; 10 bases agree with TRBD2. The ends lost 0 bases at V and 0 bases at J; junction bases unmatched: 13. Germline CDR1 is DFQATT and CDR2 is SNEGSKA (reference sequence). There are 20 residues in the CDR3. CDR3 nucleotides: TGCAGTGCTAGAGATCGGTTCAGGAGGACTAGCGGATCGAACACCGGGGAGCTGTTTTTT. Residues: CSARDRFRRTSGSNTGELFF.

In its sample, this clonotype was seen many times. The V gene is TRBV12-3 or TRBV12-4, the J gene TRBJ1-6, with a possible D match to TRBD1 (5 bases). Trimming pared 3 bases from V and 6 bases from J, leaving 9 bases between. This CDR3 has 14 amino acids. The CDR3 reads CASSLGPSNSPLHF. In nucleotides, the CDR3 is TGTGCCAGCAGTTTGGGGCCTTCTAATTCACCCCTCCACTTT.

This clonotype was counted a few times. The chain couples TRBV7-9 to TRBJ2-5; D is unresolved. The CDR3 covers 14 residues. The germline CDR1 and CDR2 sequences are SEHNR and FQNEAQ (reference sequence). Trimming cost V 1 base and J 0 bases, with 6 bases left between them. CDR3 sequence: CASSLGQYQETQYF. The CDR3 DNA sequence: TGTGCCAGCAGCTTAGGCCAGTACCAAGAGACCCAGTACTTC.

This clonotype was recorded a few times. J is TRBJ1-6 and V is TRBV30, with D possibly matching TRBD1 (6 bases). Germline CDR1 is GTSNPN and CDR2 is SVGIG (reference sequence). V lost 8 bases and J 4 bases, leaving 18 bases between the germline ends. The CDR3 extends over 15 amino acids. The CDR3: CAERPRDTYNSPLHF. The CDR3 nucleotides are TGTGCCGAAAGGCCGCGGGACACATATAATTCACCCCTCCACTTT.

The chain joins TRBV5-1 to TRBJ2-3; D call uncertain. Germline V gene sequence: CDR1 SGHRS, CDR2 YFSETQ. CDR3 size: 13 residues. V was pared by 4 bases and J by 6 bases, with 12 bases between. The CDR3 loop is CASSPTTGDTQYF. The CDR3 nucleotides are TGCGCCAGCAGCCCGACGACCGGGGATACGCAGTATTTT. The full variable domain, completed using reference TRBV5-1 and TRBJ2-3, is KAGVTQTPRYLIKTRGQQVTLSCSPISGHRSVSWYQQTPGQGLQFLFEYFSETQRNKGNFPGRFSGRQFSNSRSEMNVSTLELGDSALYLCASSPTTGDTQYFGPGTRLTVL.